What follows describes a single T cell receptor beta chain. Its antigen remains unidentified. TCRdb itself ran the RT-PCR reads through MiXCR, one entry per CDR3 protein. The table includes approximately 700,000 distinct CDR3 sequences, around 13% detected once. V was clipped by 1 base and J by 4 bases; unmatched bases: 6. The CDR3 spans 16 residues. Germline CDR1 is LGHNA and CDR2 is YSLEER. The source of the sample is a study of response to subunit inactivated influenza vaccine. Findings and caveats of the study: With each seasonal influenza vaccination, the authors suggested, few new T cells are recruited.

V and J are TRBV4-3 and TRBJ2-1; 8 bases line up with TRBD2. Source: PBMCs from blood, taken less than 15 days before vaccination. The receptor was isolated from a man aged 45-65 years who received an inactivated influenza vaccine. The CDR3 bases are TGCGCCAGCAGCCAAGTCGTTTTAGCGGGATACAATGAGCAGTTCTTC. This codes for CASSQVVLAGYNEQFF.